The 4 T cell receptor beta chains below were found in one sample sequenced in a study of siplizumab effects on memory and regulatory T cells. Some clones are missing from TCRdb's copy, which holds only in-frame ones; the method was immunoSEQ multiplex PCR. The repertoire holds 95,000 to 110,000 clones, with 85% to 95% as singletons. Sequenced: Tregs sorted from blood. The receptors were sampled from a human donor in good health.

The chain couples TRBV4-1 to TRBJ1-2; a possible D gene is TRBD1 (5 bases). The CDR3 has 14 amino acids. Germline CDR1 and CDR2: MGHRA and YSYEKL. V lost 2 bases, J lost 8 bases, and 15 bases lay in between. CDR3: CASSQPEGIRGYTF. CDR3 bases: TGCGCCAGCAGCCAACCGGAGGGGATTAGGGGCTACACCTTC.

V usage is TRBV5-1 and J usage is TRBJ1-1; D is uncertain. CDR1 SGHRS and CDR2 YFSETQ come from the germline V gene. There are 14 residues in the CDR3. Trimming cost V 0 bases and J 4 bases, with 10 bases left between them. CDR3 nucleotides: TGCGCCAGCAGCTTGGCCGCACGCTCCACTGAAGCTTTCTTT. It specifies CASSLAARSTEAFF.

This clone was found once. The chain combines TRBV12-5 with TRBJ1-1; D is unresolved. The germline gives CDR1 LGHNT, CDR2 FRNRAP. The CDR3 is 13 residues long. Trimming cost V 3 bases and J 0 bases, with 5 bases left between them. In DNA, the CDR3 is TGTGCTAGTGGTTTACAGTTGAACACTGAAGCTTTCTTT. Residues: CASGLQLNTEAFF.

The chain employs TRBV19 and TRBJ1-2; the D gene is possibly TRBD1 (6 bases). Germline assignment: CDR1 LNHDA and CDR2 SQIVND (reference sequence). V lost 6 bases, J lost 5 bases, and 16 bases lay in between. The CDR3 consists of 14 residues. CDR3 DNA: TGTGCCAGTAGAATTACAGGGTCGGGATATGGCTACACCTTC. Protein: CASRITGSGYGYTF.